These 14 T cell receptor beta chains originate from one sample sequenced in a study of T cells in Graves' hyperthyroidism and ophthalmopathy. From RNA transcripts, TCR beta CDR3 regions were amplified. The HTBI primer set was used in a first-round RT-PCR of the TCR CDR3. TCRdb reprocessed the multiplex PCR reads with MiXCR, giving one entry per CDR3 protein. The sample lists fewer than 650,000 distinct CDR3 sequences, about 15% seen once, with 3.5% to 4.5% in the top ten. Sequenced: blood. Every receptor here comes from a woman in her thirties or forties with Graves' ophthalmopathy.

This clonotype occurred many times. The chain links TRBV6-5 to TRBJ1-5; 10 bases agree with TRBD1. This CDR3 has 14 residues. J was trimmed by 9 bases and V by 2 bases; bases with no gene match: 4. Germline CDR1 and CDR2: MNHEY and SVGAGI. The CDR3 protein is CASSYDRGQRPQHF. The DNA for the CDR3 is TGTGCCAGCAGTTACGACAGGGGGCAGAGGCCCCAGCATTTT.

The table lists this clonotype with many counts. The chain uses TRBV6-1 and TRBJ2-7; TRBD2 matches at 7 bases. J was trimmed by 0 bases and V by 7 bases; bases with no gene match: 3. Germline CDR1 and CDR2: MNHNS and SASEGT. This CDR3 is 13 amino acids long. For the CDR3, the DNA is TGTGCCAGCACCAGGACTAGCTCCTACGAGCAGTACTTC. Translating gives CASTRTSSYEQYF.

This clonotype was seen more than once but under ten times. V is TRBV15 and J is TRBJ1-2; D perhaps matches TRBD1 (5 bases). CDR3 size: 15 residues. The germline V gene has CDR1 LNHNV and CDR2 YYDKDF (reference sequence). V lost 0 bases, J lost 6 bases, and 14 bases lay in between. The CDR3, as DNA: TGTGCCACCAGCAGAGATGGAGGAGGGGTTGATGGCTACACCTTC. This translates into CATSRDGGGVDGYTF.

Only a few counts were recorded for this clonotype. The genes are TRBV6-1 and TRBJ1-1; 10 bases line up with TRBD1. The CDR3 totals 14 residues. V lost 3 bases, J lost 5 bases, and 3 bases stayed unmatched. The germline gives CDR1 MNHNS, CDR2 SASEGT. The CDR3 sequence is CASSDGTGATEAFF. Here the CDR3 DNA reads TGTGCCAGCAGTGATGGGACAGGGGCGACTGAAGCTTTCTTT.

This clonotype was counted at least ten times. This chain connects TRBV2 to TRBJ2-7, with D hard to call. V lost 2 bases and J 1 base, leaving 12 bases between the germline ends. This CDR3 contains 15 residues. CDR1 SNHLY and CDR2 FYNNEI come from the germline V gene. DNA for the CDR3: TGTGCCAGCAGTGAAAAGTACTACCTTTCCTACGAGCAGTACTTC. Amino acid sequence: CASSEKYYLSYEQYF.

This clonotype showed up many times. This chain links TRBV28 with TRBJ2-3, with TRBD2 matching 14 bases. The V gene end was trimmed by 7 bases and the J gene end by 6 bases; junction bases not matched to a gene: 9. CDR1 is MDHEN and CDR2 is SYDVKM in the germline V gene. The CDR3 totals 16 residues. CDR3 nucleotides: TGTGCCAGCACCCCTGGGACTAGCGGGAGTAAGGATACGCAGTATTTT. Amino acids: CASTPGTSGSKDTQYF.

In its sample, this clonotype was seen many times. The chain couples TRBV7-2 to TRBJ1-1, with a weak D call TRBD1 (6 bases). The CDR3 spans 14 residues. V was cut by 1 base and J by 3 bases, with 9 bases left in between. Germline V CDR1 and CDR2: SGHTA, FQGNSA. The CDR3 bases are TGTGCCAGCAGCTTAGAAGGGGGGTACACTGAAGCTTTCTTT. Residues: CASSLEGGYTEAFF.

This clonotype was seen many times. The chain employs TRBV19 and TRBJ1-1; maybe TRBD1 (5 bases). Per germline, CDR1 LNHDA and CDR2 SQIVND (reference sequence). This CDR3 is 14 amino acids long. Deletions cut 3 bases from V and 3 bases from J, with 11 bases between. CDR3 protein: CASSIRTHDTEAFF. CDR3 bases: TGTGCCAGTAGTATTAGGACACATGACACTGAAGCTTTCTTT.

This clonotype was detected ten times or more. The chain employs TRBV2 and TRBJ1-5; TRBD1 matches 7 bases. Germline CDR1 is SNHLY and CDR2 is FYNNEI. The CDR3 loop spans 14 amino acids. Trimming took 3 bases from V and 4 from J; bases not matched to a gene: 3. CDR3 nucleotide sequence: TGTGCCAGCAGTGAGGACAGGTCAAATCAGCCCCAGCATTTT. Its translation: CASSEDRSNQPQHF.

This chain uses TRBV20-1 with TRBJ2-7; TRBD1 agrees at 7 bases. The CDR3 runs 13 residues. J was trimmed by 0 bases and V by 4 bases; bases with no gene match: 3. In germline, CDR1 is DFQATT, CDR2 SNEGSKA (reference sequence). Here the CDR3 reads CSATGGSSYEQYF. The CDR3 coding sequence is TGCAGTGCTACAGGGGGTAGCTCCTACGAGCAGTACTTC.

The table lists this clonotype with many counts. The chain uses TRBV11-2 and TRBJ2-2, with 8 bases aligning to TRBD2. V lost 5 bases to trimming and J lost 0 bases; unmatched junction nucleotides: 5. The CDR3 is 16 residues long. CDR1 SGHAT and CDR2 FQNNGV come from the germline V gene. In nucleotides, the CDR3 is TGTGCCAGCAGCCAAGGACTAGCAACGAACACCGGGGAGCTGTTTTTT. Translation gives CASSQGLATNTGELFF.

The V call is TRBV12-3 or TRBV12-4, the J call TRBJ2-2, with D unresolved. This CDR3 comprises 13 residues. V was cut by 8 bases and J by 4 bases, with 11 bases left in between. This chain's CDR3 is CASGLTLTGELFF. The CDR3 DNA sequence: TGTGCCAGCGGGTTGACACTCACCGGGGAGCTGTTTTTT.

This clonotype showed up just a few times. V and J are TRBV4-2 and TRBJ2-2, with 11 bases that match TRBD2. The CDR3 has 16 residues. CDR1 and CDR2 (germline): LGHNA, YNFKEQ. V gave up 0 bases and J gave up 5 bases; unmatched junction bases: 2. For the CDR3, the DNA is TGTGCCAGCAGCCAAGAACTAGCGGGAGAGACCGGGGAGCTGTTTTTT. It yields the protein CASSQELAGETGELFF.

The chain employs TRBV28 and TRBJ2-4; D ambiguous. V gave up 5 bases and J gave up 0 bases, with 8 bases separating them. CDR3 length: 14 amino acids. Germline V gene lookup returns CDR1 MDHEN and CDR2 SYDVKM. The CDR3 coding sequence is TGTGCCAGCAGTGAAGACATAGCCAAAAACATTCAGTACTTC. Its translation is CASSEDIAKNIQYF.